This T cell receptor (beta chain) was sequenced for a study of T cell changes during pregnancy in multiple sclerosis. The ends lost 4 bases at V and 5 bases at J; junction bases unmatched: 5. The CDR3 has 13 residues. Per germline, CDR1 SGHRS and CDR2 YFSETQ. Clones were sequenced by immunoSEQ multiplex PCR, and TCRdb holds only the in-frame ones, with some missing. The table lists 65,000 to 90,000 clones, almost 95% of them singletons, with 2.5% to 3.5% in the top ten. The clonotype was recovered from a female donor in good health, enrolled as a control in a pregnancy study. The source material was peripheral blood, sampled in the third trimester of pregnancy. V and J are TRBV5-1 and TRBJ2-5; TRBD2 matches at 7 bases. This chain's CDR3 is CASSPGRRETQYF. CDR3 bases: TGCGCCAGCAGCCCCGGGAGGAGGGAGACCCAGTACTTC.